This TCR beta chain stems from a study of siplizumab effects on memory and regulatory T cells. Trimming left V 5 bases short and J 0 bases short, with 10 bases between. Germline assignment: CDR1 SGHKS and CDR2 YYEKEE (reference sequence). The CDR3 extends over 14 amino acids. For this clone: Its antigen is not known.

This table comes from immunoSEQ multiplex PCR, and its TCRdb copy is limited to in-frame clones, with some not included. Of approximately 100,000 clones in the sample, around 93% are singletons; the top ten hold over 0.15%. Study-level results: Naive T cells apparently outstripped memory cells in diversity and seemed major alloresponse contributors. Some alloreactive sequences were traceable to unstimulated CD4+ memory cells, and siplizumab significantly reduced them. The authors did not confirm suppressive function in proliferating Tregs from siplizumab cultures.

The origin of this receptor is a human donor in good health. The chain employs TRBV5-5 and TRBJ2-3; no reliable D call. Sequenced input: non-Treg CD4+ T cells sorted from blood. CDR3 DNA: TGTGCCAGCAGTCTGGTCCTTAGCACAGATACGCAGTATTTT. Protein sequence: CASSLVLSTDTQYF.